This entry features one T cell receptor (beta chain) sequence. What it binds is not known. The data were obtained in a study of CXCR3-negative and CXCR3-positive naive CD8 T cells. Study results and caveats: Comparison of naive cells showed more hydrophobic TRB CDR3s in CXCR3-positive than in CXCR3-negative naive cells.

With UMI labels, 5' RACE was used to prepare the TRB cDNA libraries. TCRdb re-called the 5' RACE reads and shows each CDR3 protein once, DNA omitted. This sample's table reports more than 75,000 distinct CDR3 sequences. The CDR3 is 15 amino acids. The V gene's germline CDR1 is MNHEY and CDR2 SMNVEV (reference sequence). This clonotype originated in a human donor in good health. Some clones in this sample may be carry-over from other donors' samples. Sequencing used naive CXCR3+ CD8+ T cells from blood. Subset reported: CD45RO-CCR7+CD27+CD95- naive CD8+ T cells expressing CXCR3 (TNR3+). The genes are TRBV27 and TRBJ2-7; TCRdb returns TRBD1, unconfirmable since there is no DNA. The CDR3: CASRRPGGLSYEQYF.